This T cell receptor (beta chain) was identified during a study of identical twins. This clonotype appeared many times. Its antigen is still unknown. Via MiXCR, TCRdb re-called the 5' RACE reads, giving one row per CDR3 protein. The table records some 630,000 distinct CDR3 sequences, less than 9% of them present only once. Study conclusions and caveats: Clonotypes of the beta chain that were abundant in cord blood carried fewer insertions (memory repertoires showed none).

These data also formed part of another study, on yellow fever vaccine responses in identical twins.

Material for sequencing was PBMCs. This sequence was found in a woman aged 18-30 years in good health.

Written as DNA, the CDR3 is TGTGCCAGCAGAAACAGCGGGGGCGTGGGCAATGAGCAGTTCTTC. Translated: CASRNSGGVGNEQFF. J is TRBJ2-1 and V is TRBV12-3 or TRBV12-4, with 8 bases matching TRBD2. CDR3 size: 15 residues. The ends lost 6 bases at V and 6 bases at J; junction bases unmatched: 10.